These 14 T cell receptor beta chains share one sample of origin, sequenced in a study of CD8+ T cells in alopecia areata. Specified treatment: oral pan-JAK inhibitor, 5-10 mg twice daily. cDNA reverse transcribed from extracted RNA served as the sequencing template. Sequenced by immunoSEQ multiplex PCR; TCRdb stores in-frame clones only, minus some. Here the sample spans about 130,000 clones, 54% being singletons. This specimen was CD8+ T cells sorted from blood, taken at week 4, from a patient treated with tofacitinib. These receptors were obtained from a human donor with alopecia areata.

Points on this clone: Other DNA sequences in this specimen translate into the identical CDR3. The chain links TRBV5-1 to TRBJ1-5, with unresolved D. CDR3 size: 13 residues. Germline V gene data show CDR1 as SGHRS and CDR2 as YFSETQ. V lost 0 bases, J lost 2 bases, and 3 bases lay in between. The DNA for the CDR3 is TGCGCCAGCAGCTTGGCGGGCAATCAGCCCCAGCATTTT. Translation: CASSLAGNQPQHF. Looking up the rest from reference TRBV5-1 and TRBJ1-5 gives the full variable domain: KAGVTQTPRYLIKTRGQQVTLSCSPISGHRSVSWYQQTPGQGLQFLFEYFSETQRNKGNFPGRFSGRQFSNSRSEMNVSTLELGDSALYLCASSLAGNQPQHFGDGTRLSIL.

The V gene is TRBV5-1, the J gene TRBJ2-7; D possibly corresponds to TRBD1 (5 bases). CDR1 SGHRS and CDR2 YFSETQ come from the germline V gene. This CDR3 contains 13 residues. V lost 6 bases to trimming and J lost 0 bases, with 10 bases between them. The CDR3 DNA sequence: TGCGCCAGCAATACAGGCGACTCCTACGAGCAGTACTTC. Amino acid sequence: CASNTGDSYEQYF.

This clone was observed a few times. The chain joins TRBV4-3 to TRBJ1-2; D not resolved. CDR3 size: 19 residues. V lost 0 bases to trimming and J lost 6 bases, with 26 bases between them. Germline lookup yields CDR1 LGHNA and CDR2 YSLEER. The CDR3 DNA reads as TGCGCCAGCAGCCAAGAAATAACCCGTTTTCGGGAGGGCGGAAATGGCTACACCTTC. It is translated as CASSQEITRFREGGNGYTF.

This clone has only a few counts. The V and J genes are TRBV30 and TRBJ2-7, with no clear D. Trimming removed 2 bases at V and 6 bases at J, with 8 bases between. This CDR3 spans 11 amino acids. CDR1 is GTSNPN and CDR2 is SVGIG in the germline V gene (reference sequence). DNA of the CDR3: TGTGCCTGGAGTTCGGGCAGCGAGCAGTACTTC. It specifies CAWSSGSEQYF.

This clone was seen only a few times. The J gene is TRBJ2-1, the V gene TRBV5-1, with TRBD2 matching over 8 bases. There are 15 residues in the CDR3. V was clipped by 2 bases and J by 3 bases; unmatched bases: 4. CDR1 is SGHRS, CDR2 YFSETQ, per germline. Here the CDR3 reads CASSFTAGDYNEQFF. The CDR3 DNA follows: TGCGCCAGCAGCTTTACAGCGGGGGACTACAATGAGCAGTTCTTC.

This chain uses TRBV5-1 with TRBJ1-1, with unresolved D. CDR3 size: 13 residues. The germline V gene has CDR1 SGHRS and CDR2 YFSETQ. With 5 bases removed from V and 3 bases from J, the gap between germline ends came to 11 bases. The CDR3 nucleotides read TGCGCCAGCAGGTCGGACGAAGACACTGAAGCTTTCTTT. Translated: CASRSDEDTEAFF.

This clone came up a few times. The rearrangement links TRBV7-9 to TRBJ2-5; TRBD1 agrees at 8 bases. CDR3 length equals 15 residues. The germline V gene has CDR1 SEHNR and CDR2 FQNEAQ (reference sequence). V lost 5 bases, J lost 4 bases, and 9 bases stayed unmatched. The CDR3 DNA is TGTGCCAGCAGCCCCCAGGACGGACAGGGAGAGACCCAGTACTTC. Its protein is CASSPQDGQGETQYF.

The V and J genes are TRBV6-5 and TRBJ2-3; 9 nucleotides line up with TRBD2. The CDR3 extends over 16 amino acids. Germline CDR1 reads MNHEY; CDR2 reads SVGAGI. Trimming cost V 0 bases and J 3 bases; bases outside gene matches: 4. The DNA of the CDR3 is TGTGCCAGCAGTTACTCCGGCGGGGGGGCGACAGATACGCAGTATTTT. Amino acids: CASSYSGGGATDTQYF.

The rearrangement links TRBV9 to TRBJ2-7; D is unclear. CDR1 is SGDLS, CDR2 YYNGEE, per germline. The CDR3 is 14 amino acids. V gave up 0 bases and J gave up 1 base, with 8 bases separating them. In DNA form, the CDR3 reads TGTGCCAGCAGCGTAGAAGCACAGTCCTACGAGCAGTACTTC. Translation: CASSVEAQSYEQYF.

This chain connects TRBV27 to TRBJ2-5, with unresolved D. From germline, CDR1 is MNHEY and CDR2 SMNVEV (reference sequence). V was shortened by 3 bases and J by 5 bases, with 16 bases between the two germline ends. The CDR3 is 15 amino acids. The CDR3 sequence: CASSFEPHPGETQYF. Written as DNA, the CDR3 is TGTGCCAGCAGTTTTGAACCCCATCCCGGGGAGACCCAGTACTTC.

The sample holds one count of this clone. The chain employs TRBV27 and TRBJ2-7; the D call may be TRBD1 or TRBD2 (5 bases each). Germline CDR1 and CDR2: MNHEY and SMNVEV (reference sequence). The CDR3 runs to 13 residues. Trimming took 3 bases from V and 6 from J, leaving 12 bases between them. CDR3 sequence (DNA): TGTGCCAGCAGTTTTGGGACCACAGGCGAGCAGTACTTC. Residues: CASSFGTTGEQYF.

The chain is built from TRBV4-3 and TRBJ1-1; D is possibly TRBD1 (6 bases). Trimming stripped 1 base from V and 4 bases from J, with 10 bases between. This CDR3 contains 14 residues. CDR1 and CDR2 (germline): LGHNA, YSLEER. The CDR3 reads CASSQVEGGTEAFF. The CDR3 nucleotides read TGCGCCAGCAGCCAAGTGGAGGGGGGCACTGAAGCTTTCTTT.

This chain connects TRBV30 to TRBJ2-3; D might be TRBD1 (6 bases). The germline V gene encodes CDR1 GTSNPN and CDR2 SVGIG (reference sequence). The CDR3 is 14 residues long. The V gene lost 1 base and the J gene lost 5 bases, with 13 bases spanning the gap. The CDR3 nucleotides read TGTGCCTGGAGTGGGGGAACAGGGATAGATACGCAGTATTTT. This encodes CAWSGGTGIDTQYF.

This clone was counted between two and nine times. The gene calls are TRBV29-1 and TRBJ2-1; D might be TRBD1 (5 bases). The germline gives CDR1 SQVTM, CDR2 ANQGSEA. V dropped 6 bases and J dropped 7 bases, with 13 bases sitting between them. The CDR3 contains 12 residues. The DNA of the CDR3 is TGCAGCGTGAGTTTAGGGGAAAATGAGCAGTTCTTC. Its protein product is CSVSLGENEQFF.